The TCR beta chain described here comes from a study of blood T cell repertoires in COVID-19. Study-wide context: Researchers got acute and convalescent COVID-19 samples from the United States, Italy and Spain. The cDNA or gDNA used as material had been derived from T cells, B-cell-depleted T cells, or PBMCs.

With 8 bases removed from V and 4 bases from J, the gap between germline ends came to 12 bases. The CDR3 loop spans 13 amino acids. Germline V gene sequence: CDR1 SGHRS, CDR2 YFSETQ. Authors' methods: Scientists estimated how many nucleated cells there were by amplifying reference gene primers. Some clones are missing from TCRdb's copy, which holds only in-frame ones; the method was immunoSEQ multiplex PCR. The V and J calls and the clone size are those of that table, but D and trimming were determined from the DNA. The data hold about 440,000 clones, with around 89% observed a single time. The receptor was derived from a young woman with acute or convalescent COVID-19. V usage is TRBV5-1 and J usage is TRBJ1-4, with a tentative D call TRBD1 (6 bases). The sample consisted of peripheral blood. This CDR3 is CASSDSINEKLFF. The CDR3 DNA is TGCGCCAGTTCGGACAGCATTAATGAAAAACTGTTTTTT.